The present TCR beta chain was sequenced within a study of T cells after yellow fever vaccination. Turning to the study itself: Preparation of the low-cell-number fractions used SMART-Seq v4 Ultra Low Input. Findings and caveats of the study: Once the booster was given, most primary-vaccination clones reappeared, at 95% to 98% for CD4 and roughly 85% for CD8. FACS-sorted repertoires could harbor abundant contaminating bulk-population clonotypes.

Synthesis of TCR cDNA relied on 5'RACE template switching, which attached a universal primer site and UMIs. TCRdb fed the 5' RACE reads into MiXCR, producing one record per CDR3 protein. The sample comprises 450,000 to 600,000 distinct CDR3 sequences, about a sixth of which are singletons, and around 15% rests with the top ten. This clonotype has just a few counts. The antigen is undetermined. Germline V gives CDR1 KGHSH, CDR2 LQKENI. V lost 1 base and J 10 bases, leaving 18 bases between the germline ends. The CDR3 has 15 amino acids. Source: PBMCs, taken about 5 days after the first yellow fever vaccination. The rearrangement links TRBV18 to TRBJ2-3; maybe TRBD1 (6 bases). The sequence derives from a man aged 18 to 29 who received the YFV17D yellow fever vaccine. CDR3 coding DNA: TGTGCCAGCTCACCACGGGGGCCAGTCGCTATGGCGCAGTATTTT. Translated, it gives CASSPRGPVAMAQYF.